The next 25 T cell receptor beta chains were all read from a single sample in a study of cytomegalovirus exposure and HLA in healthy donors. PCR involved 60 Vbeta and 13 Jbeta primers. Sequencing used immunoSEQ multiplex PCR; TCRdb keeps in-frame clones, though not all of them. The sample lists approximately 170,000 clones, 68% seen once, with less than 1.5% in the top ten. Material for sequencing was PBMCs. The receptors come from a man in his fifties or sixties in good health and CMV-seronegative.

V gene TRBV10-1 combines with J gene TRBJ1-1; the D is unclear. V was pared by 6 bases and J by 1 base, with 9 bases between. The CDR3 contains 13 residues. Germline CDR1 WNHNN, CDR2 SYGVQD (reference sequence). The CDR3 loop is CASSLQRNTEAFF. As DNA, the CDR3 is TGCGCCAGCAGCTTACAGAGGAACACTGAAGCTTTCTTT.

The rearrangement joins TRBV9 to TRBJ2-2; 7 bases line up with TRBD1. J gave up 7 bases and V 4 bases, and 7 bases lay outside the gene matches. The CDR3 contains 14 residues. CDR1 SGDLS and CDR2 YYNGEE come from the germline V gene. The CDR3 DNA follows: TGTGCCAGCAGCCCTGGGACAGCCCTCGGGGAGCTGTTTTTT. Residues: CASSPGTALGELFF.

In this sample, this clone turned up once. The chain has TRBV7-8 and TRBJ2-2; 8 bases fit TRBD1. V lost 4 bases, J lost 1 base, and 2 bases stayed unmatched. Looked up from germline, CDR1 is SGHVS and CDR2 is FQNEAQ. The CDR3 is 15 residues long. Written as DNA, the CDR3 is TGTGCCAGCAGCTCCGGGACAGGGAACACCGGGGAGCTGTTTTTT. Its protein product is CASSSGTGNTGELFF.

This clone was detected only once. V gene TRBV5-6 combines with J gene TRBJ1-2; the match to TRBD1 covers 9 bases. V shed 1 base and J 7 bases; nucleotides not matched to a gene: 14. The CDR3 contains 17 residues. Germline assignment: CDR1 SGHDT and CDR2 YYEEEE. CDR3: CASSLPGQGVPIRGYTF. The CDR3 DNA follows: TGTGCCAGCAGCTTGCCGGGACAGGGAGTCCCTATCCGTGGCTACACCTTC. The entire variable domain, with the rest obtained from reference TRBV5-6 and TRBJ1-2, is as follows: DAGVTQSPTHLIKTRGQQVTLRCSPKSGHDTVSWYQQALGQGPQFIFQYYEEEERQRGNFPDRFSGHQFPNYSSELNVNALLLGDSALYLCASSLPGQGVPIRGYTFGSGTRLTVV.

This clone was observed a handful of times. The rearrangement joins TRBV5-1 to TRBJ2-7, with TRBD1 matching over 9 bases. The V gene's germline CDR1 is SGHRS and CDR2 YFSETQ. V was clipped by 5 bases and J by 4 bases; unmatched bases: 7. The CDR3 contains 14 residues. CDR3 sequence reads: CASSSGTGWYEQYF. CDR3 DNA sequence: TGCGCCAGCAGTTCCGGGACAGGGTGGTACGAGCAGTACTTC.

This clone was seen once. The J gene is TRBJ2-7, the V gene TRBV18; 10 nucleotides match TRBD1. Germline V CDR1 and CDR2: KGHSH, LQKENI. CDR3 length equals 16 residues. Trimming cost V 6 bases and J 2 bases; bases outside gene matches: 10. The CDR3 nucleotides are TGTGCCAGCTCTCTCGGTGGGACAGGGGCAACCTACGAGCAGTACTTC. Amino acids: CASSLGGTGATYEQYF.

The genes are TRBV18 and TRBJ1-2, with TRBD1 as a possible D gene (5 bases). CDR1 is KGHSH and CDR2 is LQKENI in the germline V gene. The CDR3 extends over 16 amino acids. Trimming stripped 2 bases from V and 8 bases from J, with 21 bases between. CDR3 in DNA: TGTGCCAGCTCACCAATTGATATTGACGCAGGGTTCGGCTACACCTTC. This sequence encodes CASSPIDIDAGFGYTF.

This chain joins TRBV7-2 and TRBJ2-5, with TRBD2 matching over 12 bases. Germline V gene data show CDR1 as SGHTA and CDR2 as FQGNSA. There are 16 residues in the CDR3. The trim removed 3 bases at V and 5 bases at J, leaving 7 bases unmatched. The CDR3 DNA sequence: TGTGCCAGCAGCTTTACTAGCGGGGGGCGATTGGAGACCCAGTACTTC. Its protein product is CASSFTSGGRLETQYF.

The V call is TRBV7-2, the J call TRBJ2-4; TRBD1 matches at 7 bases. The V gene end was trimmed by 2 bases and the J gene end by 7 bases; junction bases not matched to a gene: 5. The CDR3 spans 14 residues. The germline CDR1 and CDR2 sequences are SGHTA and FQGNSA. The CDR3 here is CASSLSQGDNIQYF. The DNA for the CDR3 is TGTGCCAGCAGCTTAAGCCAGGGGGATAACATTCAGTACTTC.

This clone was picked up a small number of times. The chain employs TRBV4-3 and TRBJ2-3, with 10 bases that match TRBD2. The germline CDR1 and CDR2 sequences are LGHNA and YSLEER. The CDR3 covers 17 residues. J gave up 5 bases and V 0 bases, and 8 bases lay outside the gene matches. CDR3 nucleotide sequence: TGCGCCAGCAGCCAAGAGGGCACTAGCGGGATGGTAGATACGCAGTATTTT. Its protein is CASSQEGTSGMVDTQYF.

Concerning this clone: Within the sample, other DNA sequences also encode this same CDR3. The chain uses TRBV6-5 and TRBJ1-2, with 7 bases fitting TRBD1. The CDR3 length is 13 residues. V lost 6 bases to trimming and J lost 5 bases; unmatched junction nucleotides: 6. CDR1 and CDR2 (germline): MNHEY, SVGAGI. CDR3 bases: TGTGCCAGCAGCCCGACAGGGAATTATGGCTACACCTTC. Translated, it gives CASSPTGNYGYTF.

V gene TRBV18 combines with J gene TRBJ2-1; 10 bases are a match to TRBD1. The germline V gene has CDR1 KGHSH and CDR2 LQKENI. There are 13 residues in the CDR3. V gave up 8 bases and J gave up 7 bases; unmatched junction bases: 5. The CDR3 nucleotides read TGTGCCAGCGCCCGGGACAGGGGAAATGAGCAGTTCTTC. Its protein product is CASARDRGNEQFF.

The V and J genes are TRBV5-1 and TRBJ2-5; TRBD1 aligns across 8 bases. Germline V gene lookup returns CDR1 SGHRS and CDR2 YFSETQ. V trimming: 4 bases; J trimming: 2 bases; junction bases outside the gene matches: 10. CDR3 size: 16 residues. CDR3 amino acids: CASSPRGTGIQETQYF. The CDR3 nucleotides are TGCGCCAGCAGCCCCCGAGGGACAGGTATACAAGAGACCCAGTACTTC.

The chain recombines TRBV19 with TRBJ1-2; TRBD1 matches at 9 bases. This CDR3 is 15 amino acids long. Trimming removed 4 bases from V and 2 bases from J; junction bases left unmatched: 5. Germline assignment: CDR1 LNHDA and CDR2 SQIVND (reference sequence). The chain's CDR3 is CASSRPGQGNYGYTF. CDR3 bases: TGTGCCAGTAGTAGACCCGGACAGGGGAACTATGGCTACACCTTC.

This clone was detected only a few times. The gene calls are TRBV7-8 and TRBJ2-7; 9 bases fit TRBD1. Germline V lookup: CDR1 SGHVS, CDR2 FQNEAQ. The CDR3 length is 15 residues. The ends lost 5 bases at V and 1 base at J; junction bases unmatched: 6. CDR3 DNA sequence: TGTGCCAGCAGCCCACGGGGACAGGGTTCCTACGAGCAGTACTTC. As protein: CASSPRGQGSYEQYF.

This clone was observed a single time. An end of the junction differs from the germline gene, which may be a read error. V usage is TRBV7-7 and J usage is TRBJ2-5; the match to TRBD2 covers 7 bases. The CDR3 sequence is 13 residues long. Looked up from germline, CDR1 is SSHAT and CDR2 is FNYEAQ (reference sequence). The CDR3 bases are TGTGCTAGCAGCCTCGGGAGGTTGGAGACCCAGTACTTC. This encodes CASSLGRLETQYF. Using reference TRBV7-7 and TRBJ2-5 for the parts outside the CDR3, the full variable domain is GAGVSQSPRYKVTKRGQDVTLRCDPISSHATLYWYQQALGQGPEFLTYFNYEAQPDKSGLPSDRFSAERPEGSISTLTIQRTEQRDSAMYRCASSLGRLETQYFGPGTRLLVL.

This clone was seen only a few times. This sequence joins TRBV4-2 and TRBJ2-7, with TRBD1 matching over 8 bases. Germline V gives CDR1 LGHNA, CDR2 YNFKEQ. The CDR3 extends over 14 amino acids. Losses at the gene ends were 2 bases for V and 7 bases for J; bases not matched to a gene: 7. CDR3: CASSQNLGTGEQYF. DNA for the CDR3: TGTGCCAGCAGCCAAAACCTCGGGACAGGAGAGCAGTACTTC.

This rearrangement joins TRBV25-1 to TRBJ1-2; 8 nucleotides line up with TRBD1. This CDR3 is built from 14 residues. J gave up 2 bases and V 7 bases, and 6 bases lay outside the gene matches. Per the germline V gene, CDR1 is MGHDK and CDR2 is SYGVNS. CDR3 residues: CASKKQGENYGYTF. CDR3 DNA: TGTGCCAGCAAGAAACAGGGGGAGAACTATGGCTACACCTTC.

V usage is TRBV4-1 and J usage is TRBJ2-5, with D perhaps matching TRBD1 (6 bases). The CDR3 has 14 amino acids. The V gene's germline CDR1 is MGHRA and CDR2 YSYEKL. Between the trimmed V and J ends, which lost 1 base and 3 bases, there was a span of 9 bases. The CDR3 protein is CASSQGQAKETQYF. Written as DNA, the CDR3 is TGCGCCAGCAGCCAAGGACAGGCGAAAGAGACCCAGTACTTC.

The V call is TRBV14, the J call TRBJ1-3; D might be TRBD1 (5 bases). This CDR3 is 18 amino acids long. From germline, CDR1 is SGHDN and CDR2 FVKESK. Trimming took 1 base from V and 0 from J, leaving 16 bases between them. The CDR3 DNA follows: TGTGCCAGCAGCCAAGTTGTCGGGACGGGAGTCTCTGGAAACACCATATATTTT. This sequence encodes CASSQVVGTGVSGNTIYF. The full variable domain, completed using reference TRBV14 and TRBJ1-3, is EAGVTQFPSHSVIEKGQTVTLRCDPISGHDNLYWYRRVMGKEIKFLLHFVKESKQDESGMPNNRFLAERTGGTYSTLKVQPAELEDSGVYFCASSQVVGTGVSGNTIYFGEGSWLTVV.

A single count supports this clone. DNA of the CDR3: TGTGCCAGCAGCTTAGAGGGGGGGATGAACACTGAAGCTTTCTTT. It encodes CASSLEGGMNTEAFF. The chain joins TRBV11-2 to TRBJ1-1; a possible D gene is TRBD1 (5 bases). V lost 0 bases to trimming and J lost 0 bases, with 8 bases between them. The CDR3 runs to 15 residues. CDR1 is SGHAT, CDR2 FQNNGV, per germline. Filled out from reference TRBV11-2 and TRBJ1-1, the complete variable domain reads EAGVAQSPRYKIIEKRQSVAFWCNPISGHATLYWYQQILGQGPKLLIQFQNNGVVDDSQLPKDRFSAERLKGVDSTLKIQPAKLEDSAVYLCASSLEGGMNTEAFFGQGTRLTVV.

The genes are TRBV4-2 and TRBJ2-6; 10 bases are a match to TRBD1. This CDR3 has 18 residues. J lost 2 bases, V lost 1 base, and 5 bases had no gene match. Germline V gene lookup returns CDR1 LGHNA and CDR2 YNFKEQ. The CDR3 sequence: CASSQVPTGGAGANVLTF. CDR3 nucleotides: TGTGCCAGCAGCCAAGTCCCGACAGGGGGCGCTGGGGCCAACGTCCTGACTTTC.

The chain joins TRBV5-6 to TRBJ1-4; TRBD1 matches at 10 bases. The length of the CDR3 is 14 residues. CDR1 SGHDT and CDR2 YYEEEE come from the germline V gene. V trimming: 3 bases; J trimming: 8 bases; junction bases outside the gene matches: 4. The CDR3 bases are TGTGCCAGCAGCTCGGACAGGGGGGGGGAAAAACTGTTTTTT. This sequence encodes CASSSDRGGEKLFF. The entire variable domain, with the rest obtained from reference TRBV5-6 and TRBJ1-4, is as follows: DAGVTQSPTHLIKTRGQQVTLRCSPKSGHDTVSWYQQALGQGPQFIFQYYEEEERQRGNFPDRFSGHQFPNYSSELNVNALLLGDSALYLCASSSDRGGEKLFFGSGTQLSVL.

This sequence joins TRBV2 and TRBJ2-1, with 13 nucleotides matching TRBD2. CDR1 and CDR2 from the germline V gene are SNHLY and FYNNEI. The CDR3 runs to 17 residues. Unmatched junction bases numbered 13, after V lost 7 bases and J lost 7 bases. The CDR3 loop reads CASKGHVGTSGVNEQFF. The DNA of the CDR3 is TGTGCCAGCAAAGGTCACGTAGGGACTAGCGGGGTGAATGAGCAGTTCTTC. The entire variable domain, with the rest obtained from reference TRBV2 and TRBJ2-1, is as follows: EPEVTQTPSHQVTQMGQEVILRCVPISNHLYFYWYRQILGQKVEFLVSFYNNEISEKSEIFDDQFSVERPDGSNFTLKIRSTKLEDSAMYFCASKGHVGTSGVNEQFFGPGTRLTVL.

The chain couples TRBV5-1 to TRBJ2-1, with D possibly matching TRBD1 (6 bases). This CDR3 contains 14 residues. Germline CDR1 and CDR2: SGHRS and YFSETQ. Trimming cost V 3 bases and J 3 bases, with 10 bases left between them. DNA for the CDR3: TGCGCCAGCAGCTACGGACAGTTCTACAATGAGCAGTTCTTC. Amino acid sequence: CASSYGQFYNEQFF.